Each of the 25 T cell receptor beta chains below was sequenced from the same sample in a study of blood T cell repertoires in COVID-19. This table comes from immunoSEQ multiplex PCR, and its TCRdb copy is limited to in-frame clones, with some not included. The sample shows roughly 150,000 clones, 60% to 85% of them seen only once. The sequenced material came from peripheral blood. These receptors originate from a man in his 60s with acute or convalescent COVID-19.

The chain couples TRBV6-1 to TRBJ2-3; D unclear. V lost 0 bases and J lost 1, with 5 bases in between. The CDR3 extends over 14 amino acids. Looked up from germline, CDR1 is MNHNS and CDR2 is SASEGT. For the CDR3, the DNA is TGTGCCAGCAGTGAAGCCCTAGGCACAGATACGCAGTATTTT. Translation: CASSEALGTDTQYF.

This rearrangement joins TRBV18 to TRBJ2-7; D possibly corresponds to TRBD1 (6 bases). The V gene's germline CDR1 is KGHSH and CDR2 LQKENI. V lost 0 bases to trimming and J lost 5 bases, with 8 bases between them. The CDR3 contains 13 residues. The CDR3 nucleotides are TGTGCCAGCTCACCACCGTCAGGGGACGAGCAGTACTTC. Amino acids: CASSPPSGDEQYF.

CDR3 sequence (DNA): TGTGCCAGCTCACCAGCCGGGACAGCGACTTTGAACACTGAAGCTTTCTTT. Its protein is CASSPAGTATLNTEAFF. This chain links TRBV18 with TRBJ1-1; 7 bases line up with TRBD1. V gave up 2 bases and J gave up 0 bases; unmatched junction bases: 9. CDR1 and CDR2 from the germline V gene are KGHSH and LQKENI. The CDR3 loop spans 17 amino acids.

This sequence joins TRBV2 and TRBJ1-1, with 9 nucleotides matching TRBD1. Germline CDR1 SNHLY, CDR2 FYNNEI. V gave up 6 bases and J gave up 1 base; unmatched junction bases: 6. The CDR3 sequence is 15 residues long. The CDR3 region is CASSAQGAANTEAFF. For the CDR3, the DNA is TGTGCCAGCAGCGCACAGGGGGCGGCGAACACTGAAGCTTTCTTT.

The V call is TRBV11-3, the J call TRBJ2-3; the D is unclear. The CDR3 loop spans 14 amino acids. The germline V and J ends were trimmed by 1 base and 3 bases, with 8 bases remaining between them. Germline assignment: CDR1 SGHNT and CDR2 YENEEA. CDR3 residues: CASSLGVRTDTQYF. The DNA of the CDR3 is TGTGCCAGCAGCTTAGGCGTCCGGACAGATACGCAGTATTTT. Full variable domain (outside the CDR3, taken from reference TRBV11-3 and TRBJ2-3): EAGVVQSPRYKIIEKKQPVAFWCNPISGHNTLYWYLQNLGQGPELLIRYENEEAVDDSQLPKDRFSAERLKGVDSTLKIQPAELGDSAVYLCASSLGVRTDTQYFGPGTRLTVL.

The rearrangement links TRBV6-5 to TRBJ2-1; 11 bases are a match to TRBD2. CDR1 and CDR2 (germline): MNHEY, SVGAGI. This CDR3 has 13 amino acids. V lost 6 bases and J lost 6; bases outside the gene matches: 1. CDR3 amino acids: CASRLAGGNEQFF. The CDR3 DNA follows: TGTGCCAGCAGGCTAGCGGGGGGCAATGAGCAGTTCTTC.

The CDR3 region has the DNA TGTGCCAGCAGCTTAGGGGCTAGCGGGGGCTACAATGAGCAGTTCTTC. Its protein is CASSLGASGGYNEQFF. The gene calls are TRBV7-9 and TRBJ2-1, with 10 positions matching TRBD2. The V segment lost 1 base and the J segment 3 bases; nucleotides outside the gene matches: 3. The CDR3 extends over 16 amino acids. Germline V gene lookup returns CDR1 SEHNR and CDR2 FQNEAQ (reference sequence).

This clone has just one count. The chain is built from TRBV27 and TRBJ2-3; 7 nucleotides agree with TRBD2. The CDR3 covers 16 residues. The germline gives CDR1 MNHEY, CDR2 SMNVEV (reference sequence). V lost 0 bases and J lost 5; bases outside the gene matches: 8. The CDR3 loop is CASSLSELAGVDTQYF. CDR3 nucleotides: TGTGCCAGCAGTTTATCCGAACTGGCGGGGGTAGATACGCAGTATTTT.

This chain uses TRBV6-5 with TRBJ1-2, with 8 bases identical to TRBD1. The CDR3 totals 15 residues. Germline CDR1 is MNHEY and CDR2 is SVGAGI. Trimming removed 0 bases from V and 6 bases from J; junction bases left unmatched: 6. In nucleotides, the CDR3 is TGTGCCAGCAGTTACTCGAAACAGGGGGTGAATGGCTACACCTTC. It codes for CASSYSKQGVNGYTF.

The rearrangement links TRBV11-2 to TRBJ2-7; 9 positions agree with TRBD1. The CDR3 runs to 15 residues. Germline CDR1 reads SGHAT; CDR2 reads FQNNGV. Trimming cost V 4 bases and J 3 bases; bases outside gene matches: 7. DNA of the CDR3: TGTGCCAGCAGCTCCCCCGGGACAGGGATCTACGAGCAGTACTTC. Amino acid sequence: CASSSPGTGIYEQYF.

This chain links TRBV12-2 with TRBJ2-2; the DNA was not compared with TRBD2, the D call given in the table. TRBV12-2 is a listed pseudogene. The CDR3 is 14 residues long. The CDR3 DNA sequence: TGTGCAAGTCGCTTAGAGAGGAAAATCGGGGAGCTGTTTTTT. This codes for CASRLERKIGELFF.

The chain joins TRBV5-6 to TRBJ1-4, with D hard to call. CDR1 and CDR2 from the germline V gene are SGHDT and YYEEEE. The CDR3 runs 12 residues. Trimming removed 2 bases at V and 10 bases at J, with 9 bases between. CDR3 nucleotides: TGTGCCAGCAGCTTTGTCCGCGGAAAACTGTTTTTT. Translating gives CASSFVRGKLFF.

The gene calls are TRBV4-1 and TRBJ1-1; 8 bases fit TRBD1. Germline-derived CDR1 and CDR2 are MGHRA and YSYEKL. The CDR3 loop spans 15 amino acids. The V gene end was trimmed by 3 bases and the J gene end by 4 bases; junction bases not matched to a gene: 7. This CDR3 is CASSHKQGVSTEAFF. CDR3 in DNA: TGCGCCAGCAGCCATAAACAGGGGGTCAGCACTGAAGCTTTCTTT.

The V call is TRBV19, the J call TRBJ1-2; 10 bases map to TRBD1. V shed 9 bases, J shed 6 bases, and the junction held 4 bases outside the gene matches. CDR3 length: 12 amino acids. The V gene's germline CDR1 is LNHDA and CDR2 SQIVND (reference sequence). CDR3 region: CASQTGGDGYTF. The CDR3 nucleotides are TGTGCCAGCCAGACAGGGGGCGATGGCTACACCTTC.

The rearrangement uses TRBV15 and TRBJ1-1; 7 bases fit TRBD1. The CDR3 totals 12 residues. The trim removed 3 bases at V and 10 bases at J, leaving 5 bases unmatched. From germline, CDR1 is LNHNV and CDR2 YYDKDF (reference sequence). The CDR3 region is CATSSRDSIAFF. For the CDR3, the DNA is TGTGCCACCAGCAGCCGGGACAGTATAGCTTTCTTT.

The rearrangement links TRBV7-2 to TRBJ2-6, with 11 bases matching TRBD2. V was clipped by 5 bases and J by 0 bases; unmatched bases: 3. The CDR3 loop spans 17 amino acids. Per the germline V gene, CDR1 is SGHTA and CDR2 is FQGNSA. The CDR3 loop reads CASSPSGGSSGANVLTF. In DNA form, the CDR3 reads TGTGCCAGCAGCCCTAGCGGGGGGAGCTCTGGGGCCAACGTCCTGACTTTC.

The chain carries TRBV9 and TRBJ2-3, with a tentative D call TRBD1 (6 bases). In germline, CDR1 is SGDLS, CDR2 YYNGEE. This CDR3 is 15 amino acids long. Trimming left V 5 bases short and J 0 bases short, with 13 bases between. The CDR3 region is CASSDPGQSTDTQYF. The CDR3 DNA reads TGTGCCAGCAGTGATCCGGGACAAAGCACAGATACGCAGTATTTT.

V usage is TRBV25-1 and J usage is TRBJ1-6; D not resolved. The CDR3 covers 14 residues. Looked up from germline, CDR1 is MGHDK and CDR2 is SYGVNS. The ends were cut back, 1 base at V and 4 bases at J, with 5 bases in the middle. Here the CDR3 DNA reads TGTGCCAGCAGTGAATGGCAGTATAATTCACCCCTCCACTTT. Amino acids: CASSEWQYNSPLHF.

The CDR3 here is CAWSASRGGGYTF. The CDR3, as DNA: TGTGCCTGGAGTGCAAGCAGGGGAGGGGGCTACACCTTC. This rearrangement joins TRBV30 to TRBJ1-2; perhaps TRBD1 as D (6 bases). Germline CDR1 reads GTSNPN; CDR2 reads SVGIG (reference sequence). This CDR3 comprises 13 residues. Trimming shortened V by 1 base and J by 8 bases, and 14 bases separated the two germline ends.

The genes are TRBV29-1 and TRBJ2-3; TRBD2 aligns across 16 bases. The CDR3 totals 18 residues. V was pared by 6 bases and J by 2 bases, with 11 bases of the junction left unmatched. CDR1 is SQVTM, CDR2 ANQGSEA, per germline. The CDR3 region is CSVDGTSGGAPFTDTQYF. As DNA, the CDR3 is TGCAGCGTCGATGGGACTAGCGGGGGGGCTCCTTTCACAGATACGCAGTATTTT.

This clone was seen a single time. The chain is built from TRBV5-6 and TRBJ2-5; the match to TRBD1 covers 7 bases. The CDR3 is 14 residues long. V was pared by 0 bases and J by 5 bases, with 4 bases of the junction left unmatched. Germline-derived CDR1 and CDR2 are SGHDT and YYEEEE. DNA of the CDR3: TGTGCCAGCAGCTTGGGACAGGGCGACGAGACCCAGTACTTC. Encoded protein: CASSLGQGDETQYF.

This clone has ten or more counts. DNA of the CDR3: TGTGCCAGCAGTTTATGGTCAGGGGGGAATGAAAAACTGTTTTTT. Protein: CASSLWSGGNEKLFF. The chain recombines TRBV28 with TRBJ1-4; 7 bases are shared with TRBD1. The V gene's germline CDR1 is MDHEN and CDR2 SYDVKM. Germline trimming cut 0 bases from V and 5 bases from J; bases unmatched to any gene: 3. This CDR3 contains 15 residues. The full variable domain, in which reference TRBV28 and TRBJ1-4 provide the parts outside the CDR3, is DVKVTQSSRYLVKRTGEKVFLECVQDMDHENMFWYRQDPGLGLRLIYFSYDVKMKEKGDIPEGYSVSREKKERFSLILESASTNQTSMYLCASSLWSGGNEKLFFGSGTQLSVL.

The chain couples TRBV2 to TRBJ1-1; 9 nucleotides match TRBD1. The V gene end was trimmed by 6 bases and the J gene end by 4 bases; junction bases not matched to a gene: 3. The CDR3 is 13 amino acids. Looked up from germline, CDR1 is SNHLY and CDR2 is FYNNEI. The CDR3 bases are TGTGCCAGCAGATACAGGGGGCTCACTGAAGCTTTCTTT. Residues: CASRYRGLTEAFF.

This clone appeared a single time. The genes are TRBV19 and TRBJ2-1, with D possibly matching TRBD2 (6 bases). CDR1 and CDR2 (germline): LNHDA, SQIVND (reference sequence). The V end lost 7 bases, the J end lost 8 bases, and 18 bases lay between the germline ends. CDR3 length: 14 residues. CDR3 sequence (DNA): TGTGCCAGTACAGGCAGGCCCGGGGGTCATGAGCAGTTCTTC. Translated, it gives CASTGRPGGHEQFF. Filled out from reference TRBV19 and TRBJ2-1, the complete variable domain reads DGGITQSPKYLFRKEGQNVTLSCEQNLNHDAMYWYRQDPGQGLRLIYYSQIVNDFQKGDIAEGYSVSREKKESFPLTVTSAQKNPTAFYLCASTGRPGGHEQFFGPGTRLTVL.

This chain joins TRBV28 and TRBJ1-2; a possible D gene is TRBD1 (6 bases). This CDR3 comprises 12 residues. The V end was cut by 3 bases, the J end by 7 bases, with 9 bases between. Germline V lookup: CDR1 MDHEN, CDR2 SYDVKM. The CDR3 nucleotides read TGTGCCAGCAGTTTGAAAGGGGGTGGCTACACCTTC. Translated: CASSLKGGGYTF.